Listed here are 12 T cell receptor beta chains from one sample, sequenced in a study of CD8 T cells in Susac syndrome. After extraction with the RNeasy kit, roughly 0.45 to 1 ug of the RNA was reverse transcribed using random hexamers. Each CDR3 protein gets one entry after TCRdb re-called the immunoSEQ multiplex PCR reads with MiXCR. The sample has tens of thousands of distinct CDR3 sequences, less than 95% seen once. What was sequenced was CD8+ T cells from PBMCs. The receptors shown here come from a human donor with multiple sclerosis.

The CDR3 loop reads CASTDRVNEKLFF. Here the CDR3 DNA reads TGTGCCAGCACGGACAGGGTTAATGAAAAACTGTTTTTT. V and J are TRBV7-8 and TRBJ1-4; 8 bases align to TRBD1. The J segment lost 4 bases and the V segment lost 7 bases, leaving 2 bases of the junction unmatched. Germline V lookup: CDR1 SGHVS, CDR2 FQNEAQ. CDR3 length: 13 amino acids. Variable domain in full (rest from reference TRBV7-8 and TRBJ1-4): GAGVSQSPRYKVAKRGQDVALRCDPISGHVSLFWYQQALGQGPEFLTYFQNEAQLDKSGLPSDRFFAERPEGSVSTLKIQRTQQEDSAVYLCASTDRVNEKLFFGSGTQLSVL.

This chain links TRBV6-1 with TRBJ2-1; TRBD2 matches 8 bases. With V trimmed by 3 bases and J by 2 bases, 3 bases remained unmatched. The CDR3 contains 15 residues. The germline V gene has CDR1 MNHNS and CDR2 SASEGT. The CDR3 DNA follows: TGTGCCAGCAGTGAGCGGACTAGCCCCTACAATGAGCAGTTCTTC. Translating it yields CASSERTSPYNEQFF.

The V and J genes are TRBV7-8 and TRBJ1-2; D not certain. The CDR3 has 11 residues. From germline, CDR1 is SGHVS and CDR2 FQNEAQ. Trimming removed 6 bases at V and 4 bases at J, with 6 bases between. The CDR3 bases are TGTGCCAGCAGGTCCCTCTATGGCTACACCTTC. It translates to CASRSLYGYTF.

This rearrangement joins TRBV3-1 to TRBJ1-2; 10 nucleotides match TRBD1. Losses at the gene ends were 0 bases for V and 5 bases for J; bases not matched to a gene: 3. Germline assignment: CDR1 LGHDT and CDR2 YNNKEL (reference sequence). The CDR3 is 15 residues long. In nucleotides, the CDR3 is TGTGCCAGCAGCCAAGAAGGGACAGGGGAATATGGCTACACCTTC. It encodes CASSQEGTGEYGYTF.

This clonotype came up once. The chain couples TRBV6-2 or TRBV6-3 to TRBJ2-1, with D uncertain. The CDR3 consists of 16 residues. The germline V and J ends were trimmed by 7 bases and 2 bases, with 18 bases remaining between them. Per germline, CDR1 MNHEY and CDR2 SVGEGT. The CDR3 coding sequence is TGTGCCAGCACTATCGAGGCAGCCCTGGCCTACAATGAGCAGTTCTTC. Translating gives CASTIEAALAYNEQFF.

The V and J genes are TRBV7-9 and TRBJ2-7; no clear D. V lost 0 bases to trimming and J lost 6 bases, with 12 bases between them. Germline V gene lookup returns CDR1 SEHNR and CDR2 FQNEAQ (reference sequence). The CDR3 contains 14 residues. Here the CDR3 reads CASSLARLLGEQYF. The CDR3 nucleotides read TGTGCCAGCAGCTTAGCTCGACTTTTGGGCGAGCAGTACTTC.

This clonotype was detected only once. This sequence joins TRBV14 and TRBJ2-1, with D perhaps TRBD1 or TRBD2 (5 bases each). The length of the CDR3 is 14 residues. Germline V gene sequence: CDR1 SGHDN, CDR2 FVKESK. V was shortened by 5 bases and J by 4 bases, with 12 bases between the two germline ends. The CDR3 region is CASSIWDEYNEQFF. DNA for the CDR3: TGTGCCAGCAGCATCTGGGACGAGTACAATGAGCAGTTCTTC.

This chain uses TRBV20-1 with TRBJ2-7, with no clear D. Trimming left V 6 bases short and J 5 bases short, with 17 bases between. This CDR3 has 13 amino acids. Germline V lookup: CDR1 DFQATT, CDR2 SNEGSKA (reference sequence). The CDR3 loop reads CSASGPPGDEQYF. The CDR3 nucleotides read TGCAGTGCCTCCGGGCCCCCGGGCGACGAGCAGTACTTC.

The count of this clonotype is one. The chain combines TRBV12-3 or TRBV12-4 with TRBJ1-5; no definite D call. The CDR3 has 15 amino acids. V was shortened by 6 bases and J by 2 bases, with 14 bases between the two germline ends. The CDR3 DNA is TGTGCCAGCAGCCCTACCAGTCTGGGCAATCAGCCCCAGCATTTT. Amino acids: CASSPTSLGNQPQHF.

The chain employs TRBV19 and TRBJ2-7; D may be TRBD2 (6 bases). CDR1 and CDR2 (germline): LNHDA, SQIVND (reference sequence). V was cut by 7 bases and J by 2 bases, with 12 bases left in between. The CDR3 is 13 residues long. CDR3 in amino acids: CASTGREAYEQYF. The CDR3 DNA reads TGTGCCAGTACCGGCAGGGAGGCCTACGAGCAGTACTTC.

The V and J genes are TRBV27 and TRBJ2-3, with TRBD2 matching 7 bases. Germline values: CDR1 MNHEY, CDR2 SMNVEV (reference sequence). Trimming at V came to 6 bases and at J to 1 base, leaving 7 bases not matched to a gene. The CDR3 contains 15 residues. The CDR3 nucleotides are TGTGCCAGCAGCCGGGGGAGGGCCGGCACAGATACGCAGTATTTT. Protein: CASSRGRAGTDTQYF.

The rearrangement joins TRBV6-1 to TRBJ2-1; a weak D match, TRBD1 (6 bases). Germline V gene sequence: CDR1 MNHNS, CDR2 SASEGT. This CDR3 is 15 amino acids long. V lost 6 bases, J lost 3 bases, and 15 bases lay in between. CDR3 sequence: CASRGGQRIYNEQFF. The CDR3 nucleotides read TGTGCCAGCAGGGGTGGACAGAGAATCTACAATGAGCAGTTCTTC.